This T cell receptor (beta chain) emerged from a study of T cells in Graves' hyperthyroidism and ophthalmopathy. Amplification of TCR beta CDR3 regions was performed using RNA transcripts as template. HTBI primers drove first-round RT-PCR of the TCR CDR3. One entry per CDR3 protein, called by TCRdb with MiXCR from the multiplex PCR reads. The data contain approximately 400,000 distinct CDR3 sequences, roughly 14% of them singletons. About this clonotype: At one end, the junction sequence differs from germline, possibly due to a read error.

Germline V gene lookup returns CDR1 SGHRS and CDR2 YFSETQ. CDR3 size: 14 residues. The sequence came from a woman aged 55 to 70 with Graves' hyperthyroidism. V gene TRBV5-1 combines with J gene TRBJ2-7, with D perhaps matching TRBD1 (6 bases). The specimen sequenced was blood. CDR3: CATSPTGNSYEQYF. The CDR3 DNA follows: TGCGCCACCAGCCCTACAGGGAACTCCTACGAGCAGTACTTC.